What follows are 8 T cell receptor beta chains derived from one specimen sequenced in a study of OX40 agonist ivuxolimab in advanced cancers. The method was the immunoSEQ multiplex PCR assay. TCRdb mirrors the immuneACCESS table, restricted to in-frame sequences. Some clones are absent from its copies; in checked studies, under half trace to an unresolved V gene, and the reason for the others is unknown. This sample lists some 78,000 clones; 86% were detected once. The leading ten clones occupy about 0.89% of the sample. The sample was CD4+ or CD8+ T cells sorted from blood, taken in a trial of the OX40 agonist ivuxolimab. The receptor source for this set is an adult with an advanced solid tumor such as melanoma, head and neck, liver or kidney cancer.

The V and J genes are TRBV28 and TRBJ2-3; TRBD1 might be the D (8 bases). The ends were cut back, 6 bases at V and 4 bases at J, with 14 bases in the middle. The germline V gene encodes CDR1 MDHEN and CDR2 SYDVKM. This CDR3 region has 14 residues. The CDR3 DNA reads TGTGCCAGCAGGGAAACAGGGGGGGCAGATACGCAGTATTTT. It specifies CASRETGGADTQYF.

This chain joins TRBV7-2 and TRBJ2-5; TRBD2 agrees at 7 bases. CDR1 SGHTA and CDR2 FQGNSA come from the germline V gene. J gave up 4 bases and V 5 bases, and 4 bases lay outside the gene matches. CDR3 length: 13 residues. The CDR3: CASSPGRVETQYF. The CDR3, as DNA: TGTGCCAGCAGCCCAGGGAGGGTAGAGACCCAGTACTTC.

The chain combines TRBV4-1 with TRBJ2-1, with D perhaps TRBD2 (6 bases). V gave up 4 bases and J gave up 1 base, with 17 bases separating them. Per germline, CDR1 MGHRA and CDR2 YSYEKL. The CDR3 spans 17 residues. For the CDR3, the DNA is TGCGCCAGCAGCCGACGAACAGCGGGCCATTCCTACAATGAGCAGTTCTTC. This encodes CASSRRTAGHSYNEQFF.

This chain uses TRBV7-2 with TRBJ1-2; 9 bases map to TRBD1. V trimming: 8 bases; J trimming: 8 bases; junction bases outside the gene matches: 12. This CDR3 has 14 residues. Looked up from germline, CDR1 is SGHTA and CDR2 is FQGNSA. The chain's CDR3 is CASSTGTGHKGYTF. CDR3 nucleotide sequence: TGTGCCAGCTCCACCGGGACAGGGCATAAGGGCTACACCTTC.

This clone was seen only a few times. J is TRBJ1-6 and V is TRBV2; D gene uncertain. The germline V and J ends were trimmed by 4 bases and 0 bases, with 10 bases remaining between them. This CDR3 is built from 16 residues. Germline loops: CDR1 SNHLY, CDR2 FYNNEI. The CDR3 region has the DNA TGTGCCAGCAGTGTCCAGGCGAGCTCCTATAATTCACCCCTCCACTTT. It codes for CASSVQASSYNSPLHF. Supplemented by reference TRBV2 and TRBJ1-6, the full variable domain reads EPEVTQTPSHQVTQMGQEVILRCVPISNHLYFYWYRQILGQKVEFLVSFYNNEISEKSEIFDDQFSVERPDGSNFTLKIRSTKLEDSAMYFCASSVQASSYNSPLHFGNGTRLTVT.

J is TRBJ2-5 and V is TRBV11-2; D perhaps matches TRBD2 (5 bases). V was cut by 1 base and J by 5 bases, with 11 bases left in between. This CDR3 has 14 residues. Germline V gene sequence: CDR1 SGHAT, CDR2 FQNNGV. CDR3 DNA sequence: TGTGCCAGCAGCTTAGGGCTAGCATCTGAGACCCAGTACTTC. This sequence encodes CASSLGLASETQYF.

CDR3 coding DNA: TGTGCCAGCAGTTTAGGGGGGACGGCCCTGGCTAACTATGGCTACACCTTC. It encodes CASSLGGTALANYGYTF. The rearrangement joins TRBV27 to TRBJ1-2; tentatively, D is TRBD1 (5 bases). The CDR3 is made up of 17 amino acids. CDR1 is MNHEY and CDR2 is SMNVEV in the germline V gene (reference sequence). Trimming pared 2 bases from V and 0 bases from J, leaving 16 bases between.

The chain has TRBV7-9 and TRBJ2-2; D is unresolved. Trimming took off 6 bases at V and 5 bases at J, with 16 bases between the two ends. Germline V gene data show CDR1 as SEHNR and CDR2 as FQNEAQ (reference sequence). The CDR3 consists of 15 residues. CDR3 region: CASSLVGLSTGELFF. The DNA for the CDR3 is TGTGCCAGCAGTCTAGTGGGTTTAAGTACCGGGGAGCTGTTTTTT. The full variable domain, in which reference TRBV7-9 and TRBJ2-2 provide the parts outside the CDR3, is DTGVSQNPRHKITKRGQNVTFRCDPISEHNRLYWYRQTLGQGPEFLTYFQNEAQLEKSRLLSDRFSAERPKGSFSTLEIQRTEQGDSAMYLCASSLVGLSTGELFFGEGSRLTVL.